This T cell receptor (beta chain) was sequenced in a study of a mutant IDH1 vaccine in newly diagnosed glioma. Study background: Commencement of vaccination occurred 4-6 weeks following radiotherapy alone, or concurrently with temozolomide cycles. Patients had received radiotherapy, temozolomide, or both previously, most receiving both.

This CDR3 spans 13 amino acids. The germline V gene encodes CDR1 MNHNS and CDR2 SASEGT. V lost 3 bases and J 0 bases, leaving 3 bases between the germline ends. Only in-frame clones appear in the TCRdb table, and some are missing; sequencing was by immunoSEQ multiplex PCR. The sample holds about 94,000 clones, just under 90% seen once. As for this clone: What it recognizes is unknown.

Time point described: week 47, end of study. All doses held 300 ug of mutant IDH1 20-mer peptide, with topical imiquimod. The astrocytomas were IDH1-mutant, ATRX-negative, and WHO grade 3 or 4. This clonotype was sampled from a woman between 45 and 60 years old with glioma. The rearrangement links TRBV6-1 to TRBJ1-5, with no clear D. The source material was PBMCs, sampled from a glioma patient whose treatment included an IDH1 peptide vaccine. CDR3 in amino acids: CASSDNSNQPQHF. The CDR3 DNA follows: TGTGCCAGCAGTGACAATAGCAATCAGCCCCAGCATTTT.